The entry below gives a single T cell receptor beta chain sequence along with its context. Its antigen remains undetermined. Base-call qualities are not available, and no considerably larger clone is one nucleotide away. Sequencing of the TRB variable region was done with the immunoSEQ hsTCRB v3.0 assay at survey level resolution. A depth of roughly 35,000-55,000 T-cell genomes per sample was targeted for TRB sequencing. Pooled TRB libraries were sequenced on an Illumina MiSeq with a v3 150-cycle kit. As for the authors' bioinformatics: Repertoire analysis was performed in R inside a reproducible Nextflow workflow that covered QC, data transformation and analysis. LymphoSeq2, an R package for AIRR-Seq data exploration, was used to implement custom analyses. After excluding several samples that yielded fewer than 5000 total TRB sequences, 190 or so HIV repertoires remained for analysis. Among the roughly 180 retained HIV repertoires, approximately 61 were collected before ART initiation and 129 after ART initiation. Each repertoire was downsampled to 5000 TRB nucleotide sequences, and summary statistics were averaged across 100 downsampling iterations. TRB sequences were retained for analysis only if CDR3 regions of at least seven amino acids were present. Two measures captured diversity: a Shannon entropy-derived clonality score and the Gini coefficient. In the repertoire networks, any two of the top 5000 CDR3 amino acid sequences were linked whenever the two sequences differed by an edit distance of one. For TRB CDR3 amino acid sequences, GLIPH2 was used to predict antigen specificity groups and MHC restriction. To flag known CMV, EBV, HIV or tissue antigen associations, CDR3 amino acid sequences were matched against VDJdb and McPAS-TCR. Pre-ART, post-ART and control groups were compared with Wilcoxon signed-rank tests and Holm-Bonferroni correction. TCRdb holds this immuneACCESS table with in-frame rearrangements only. Some clones are missing; in checked studies, unresolved V genes explain under half, and the rest has no known cause. V and J calls and clone size are as listed in that table; D and trimming were resolved from the DNA. This sample holds about 24,000 clones; 81% were observed only once. The ten top clones hold approximately 6% of the sample.

This specimen comes from a study of long-term antiretroviral therapy in people with HIV (dated by TCRdb to about 2022). Turning to the overall study: Collection of the earliest samples took place about a decade ahead of the 2015 WHO recommendation for immediate ART, at a time when ART was typically delayed until CD4 counts fell. This retrospective serial study examined whether starting ART and sustained HIV suppression were associated with changes in the composition and diversity of the TRB repertoire in peripheral blood. A total of roughly 200 cryopreserved PBMC samples came from 30 adults with confirmed HIV infection and were collected serially over a mean of approximately six years (range 1-12). Eleven of the 30 participants with HIV were female. Test extractions of a monoclonal T-cell line alongside 30 to 35 polyclonal samples showed no cross-contamination during QIAcube processing.

Counted from cysteine to phenylalanine, this CDR3 has 14 amino acids. Just the 42-base CDR3 DNA is kept, in frame starting at base 1. V loses 5 bases at its end and J loses 7 bases; junction bases beyond the gene matches: 5. Based on the germline V gene, the CDR1 and CDR2 sequences are SGHAT and FQNNGV. Inclusion was restricted to participants for whom at least one PBMC sample before ART initiation and at least two post-ART samples were available. All participants with HIV were treated in the United States of America. Cryopreserved samples of about 0.95-11 million PBMC were thawed and washed before DNA extraction. At the time of the earliest PBMC sample for each participant with HIV, ages ranged from roughly 23 to 55 years. PBMC samples from each participant spanned 1-4 timepoints before ART initiation and 2-8 timepoints after ART initiation, with a median of 7 samples. For every participant, serial HIV viral load, CD4+ T-cell count, ART history and demographic data were obtained. Genomic DNA was extracted from unsorted PBMC with a Qiagen kit on a QIAcube, with processing performed in batches of 12 samples.

The research as a whole found: Because PBMC availability was limited, only the TCR beta chain was sequenced, with no alpha chain pairing. Inferences about post-ART repertoire changes are limited because no data were available on ART adherence, viral resistance or therapy changes. Expanded TRB clones identified before ART initiation dominated the repertoire across all time points, though the dominance fluctuated and decreased in many PLHIV after ART. HIV repertoires had narrower CDR3 length ranges than controls, and the network structure suggested an antigen-experienced repertoire that shifted only slightly toward naive after ART. Starting ART was linked to a significant rise in TRB diversity, yet even with long-term ART the diversity remained significantly lower than in transplant donor controls. Because pre-ART samples had limited cell numbers, profiling was done on unsorted PBMC rather than on sorted CD4+ and CD8+ T cells. The samples were dated from about 2004 to 2018, and the ART regimens that were used may be less effective than current ART regimens.

Sequenced here: unsorted PBMCs, sampled 4.4 years after starting antiretroviral therapy. This receptor chain uses TRBV11-2 and TRBJ1-6; 7 nucleotides in the junction match TRBD1. This TCR was recovered from a man younger than 45 with HIV. Here the CDR3 is given as CASSPGTVNSPLHF. The DNA sequence is TGTGCCAGCAGCCCCGGGACAGTGAATTCACCCCTCCACTTT.